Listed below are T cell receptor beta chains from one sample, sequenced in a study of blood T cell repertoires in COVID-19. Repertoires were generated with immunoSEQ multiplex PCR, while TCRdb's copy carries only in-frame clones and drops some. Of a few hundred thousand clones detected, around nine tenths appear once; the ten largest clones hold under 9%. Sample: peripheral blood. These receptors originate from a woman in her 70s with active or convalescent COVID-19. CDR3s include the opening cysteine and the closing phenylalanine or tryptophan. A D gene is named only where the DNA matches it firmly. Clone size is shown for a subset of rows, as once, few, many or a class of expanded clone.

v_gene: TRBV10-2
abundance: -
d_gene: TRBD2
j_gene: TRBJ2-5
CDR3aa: CASSERGGAPETQYF
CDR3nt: TGCGCCAGCAGTGAACGCGGGGGGGCCCCAGAGACCCAGTACTTC

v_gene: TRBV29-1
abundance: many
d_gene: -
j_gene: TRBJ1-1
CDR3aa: CSVGSTEAFF
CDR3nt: TGCAGCGTTGGGAGCACTGAAGCTTTCTTT

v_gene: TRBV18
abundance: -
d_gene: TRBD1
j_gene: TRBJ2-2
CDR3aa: CASLSRDRASNTGELFF
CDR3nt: TGTGCCAGCTTATCCCGGGACAGGGCCTCGAACACCGGGGAGCTGTTTTTT

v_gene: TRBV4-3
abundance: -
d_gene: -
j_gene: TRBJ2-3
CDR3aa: CASSQQGFTDTQYF
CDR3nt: TGCGCCAGCAGCCAACAGGGATTCACAGATACGCAGTATTTT

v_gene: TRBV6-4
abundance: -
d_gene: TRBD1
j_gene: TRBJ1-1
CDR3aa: CASSIDRVSTEAFF
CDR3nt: TGTGCCAGCAGTATAGACAGGGTAAGCACTGAAGCTTTCTTT

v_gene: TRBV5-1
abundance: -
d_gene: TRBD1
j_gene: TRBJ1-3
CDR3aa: CASSQGDNGRGNTIYF
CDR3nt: TGCGCCAGCAGCCAGGGGGACAACGGACGGGGAAACACCATATATTTT

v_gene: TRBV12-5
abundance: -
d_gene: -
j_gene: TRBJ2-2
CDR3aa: CASAATGNTGELFF
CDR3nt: TGTGCTAGTGCCGCAACAGGGAACACCGGGGAGCTGTTTTTT

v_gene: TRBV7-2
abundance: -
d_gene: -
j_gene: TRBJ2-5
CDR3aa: CASSYRRGEETQYF
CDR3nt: TGTGCCAGCAGCTACAGGCGGGGCGAAGAGACCCAGTACTTC

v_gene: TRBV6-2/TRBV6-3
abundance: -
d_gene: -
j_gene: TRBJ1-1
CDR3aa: CASSSRQEAFF
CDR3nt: TGTGCCAGCAGCTCCCGACAAGAAGCTTTCTTT

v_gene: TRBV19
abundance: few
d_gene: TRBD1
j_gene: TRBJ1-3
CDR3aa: CASISIRTGLSGNTIYF
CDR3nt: TGTGCCAGTATTTCTATTCGGACAGGACTCTCTGGAAACACCATATATTTT

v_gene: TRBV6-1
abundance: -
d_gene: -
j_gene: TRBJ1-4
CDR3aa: CASSEDRVVGKLFF
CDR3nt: TGTGCCAGCAGTGAAGACAGGGTGGTAGGAAAACTGTTTTTT

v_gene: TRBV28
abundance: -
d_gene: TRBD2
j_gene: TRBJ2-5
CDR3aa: CASSSYWTSGPGGQETQYF
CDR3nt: TGTGCCAGCAGTTCATATTGGACTAGCGGCCCGGGGGGCCAAGAGACCCAGTACTTC

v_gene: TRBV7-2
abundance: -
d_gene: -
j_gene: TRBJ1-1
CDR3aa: CASSLGVAFWAFF
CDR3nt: TGTGCCAGCAGCTTAGGGGTAGCTTTTTGGGCTTTCTTT

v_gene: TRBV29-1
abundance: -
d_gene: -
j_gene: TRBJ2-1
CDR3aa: CSVDPLAREQFF
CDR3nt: TGCAGCGTTGATCCCCTAGCGAGGGAGCAGTTCTTC

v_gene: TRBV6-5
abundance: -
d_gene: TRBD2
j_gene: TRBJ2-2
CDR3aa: CASTGLAGWDGELFF
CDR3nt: TGTGCCAGTACCGGACTAGCGGGATGGGACGGGGAGCTGTTTTTT

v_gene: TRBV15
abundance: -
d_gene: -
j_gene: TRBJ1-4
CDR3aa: CATSIRGQGNEKLFF
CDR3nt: TGTGCCACCAGCATTCGAGGTCAAGGTAATGAAAAACTGTTTTTT

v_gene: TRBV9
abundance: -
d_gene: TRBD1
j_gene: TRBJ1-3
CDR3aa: CASSSGGAEPGNTIYF
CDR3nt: TGTGCCAGCAGCTCAGGGGGCGCAGAACCTGGAAACACCATATATTTT

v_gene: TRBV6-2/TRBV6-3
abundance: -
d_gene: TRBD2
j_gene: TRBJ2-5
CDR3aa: CASSYGTSGEETQYF
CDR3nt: TGTGCCAGCAGTTACGGGACTAGCGGGGAAGAGACCCAGTACTTC

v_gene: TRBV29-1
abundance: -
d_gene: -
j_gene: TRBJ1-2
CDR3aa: CSVQGGDGYTF
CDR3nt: TGCAGCGTTCAGGGAGGCGATGGCTACACCTTC

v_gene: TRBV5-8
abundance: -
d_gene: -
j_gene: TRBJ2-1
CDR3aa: CASRSKGGFSYNEQFF
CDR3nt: TGTGCCAGCAGATCTAAAGGGGGTTTCTCCTACAATGAGCAGTTCTTC

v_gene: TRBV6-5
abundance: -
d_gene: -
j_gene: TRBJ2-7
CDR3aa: CASSPVAYEQYF
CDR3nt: TGTGCCAGCAGCCCGGTTGCCTACGAGCAGTACTTC

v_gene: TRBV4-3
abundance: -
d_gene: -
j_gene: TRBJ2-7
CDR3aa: CASSQSGASSYEQYF
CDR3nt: TGCGCCAGCAGCCAATCCGGTGCGAGCTCCTACGAGCAGTACTTC

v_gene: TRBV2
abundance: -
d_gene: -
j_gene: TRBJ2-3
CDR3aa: CASSDSRISTDTQYF
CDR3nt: TGTGCCAGCAGTGACTCGCGGATAAGCACAGATACGCAGTATTTT

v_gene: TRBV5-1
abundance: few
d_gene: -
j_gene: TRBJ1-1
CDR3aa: CASSIAGGNTEAFF
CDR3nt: TGCGCCAGCAGCATAGCGGGGGGGAACACTGAAGCTTTCTTT

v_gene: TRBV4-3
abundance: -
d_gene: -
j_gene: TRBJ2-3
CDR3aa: CASSQGTERTDTQYF
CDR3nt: TGCGCCAGCAGCCAAGGAACAGAGAGAACAGATACGCAGTATTTT

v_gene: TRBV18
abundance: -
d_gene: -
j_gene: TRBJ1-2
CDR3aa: CASSPPGQPLNYGYTF
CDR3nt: TGTGCCAGCTCACCACCAGGACAACCCCTGAACTATGGCTACACCTTC

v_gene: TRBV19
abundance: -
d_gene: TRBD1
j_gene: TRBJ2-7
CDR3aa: CASSPRTGRYEQYF
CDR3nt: TGTGCCAGTAGTCCCAGGACAGGTCGCTACGAGCAGTACTTC

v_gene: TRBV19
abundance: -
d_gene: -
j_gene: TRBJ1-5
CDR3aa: CASSTVEKYQPQHF
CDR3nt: TGTGCCAGTAGCACCGTAGAGAAGTATCAGCCCCAGCATTTT

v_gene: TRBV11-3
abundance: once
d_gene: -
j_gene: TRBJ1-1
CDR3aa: CASSLGVMDTEAFF
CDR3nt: TGTGCCAGCAGCTTGGGAGTTATGGATACTGAAGCTTTCTTT

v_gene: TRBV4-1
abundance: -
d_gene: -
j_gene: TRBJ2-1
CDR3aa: CASSQDLIAVSSYNEQFF
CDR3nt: TGCGCCAGCAGCCAAGATCTTATCGCGGTCAGCTCCTACAATGAGCAGTTCTTC

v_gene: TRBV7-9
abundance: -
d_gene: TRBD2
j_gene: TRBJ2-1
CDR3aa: CASSLRGGNEQFF
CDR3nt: TGTGCCAGCAGCCTCCGGGGGGGCAATGAGCAGTTCTTC